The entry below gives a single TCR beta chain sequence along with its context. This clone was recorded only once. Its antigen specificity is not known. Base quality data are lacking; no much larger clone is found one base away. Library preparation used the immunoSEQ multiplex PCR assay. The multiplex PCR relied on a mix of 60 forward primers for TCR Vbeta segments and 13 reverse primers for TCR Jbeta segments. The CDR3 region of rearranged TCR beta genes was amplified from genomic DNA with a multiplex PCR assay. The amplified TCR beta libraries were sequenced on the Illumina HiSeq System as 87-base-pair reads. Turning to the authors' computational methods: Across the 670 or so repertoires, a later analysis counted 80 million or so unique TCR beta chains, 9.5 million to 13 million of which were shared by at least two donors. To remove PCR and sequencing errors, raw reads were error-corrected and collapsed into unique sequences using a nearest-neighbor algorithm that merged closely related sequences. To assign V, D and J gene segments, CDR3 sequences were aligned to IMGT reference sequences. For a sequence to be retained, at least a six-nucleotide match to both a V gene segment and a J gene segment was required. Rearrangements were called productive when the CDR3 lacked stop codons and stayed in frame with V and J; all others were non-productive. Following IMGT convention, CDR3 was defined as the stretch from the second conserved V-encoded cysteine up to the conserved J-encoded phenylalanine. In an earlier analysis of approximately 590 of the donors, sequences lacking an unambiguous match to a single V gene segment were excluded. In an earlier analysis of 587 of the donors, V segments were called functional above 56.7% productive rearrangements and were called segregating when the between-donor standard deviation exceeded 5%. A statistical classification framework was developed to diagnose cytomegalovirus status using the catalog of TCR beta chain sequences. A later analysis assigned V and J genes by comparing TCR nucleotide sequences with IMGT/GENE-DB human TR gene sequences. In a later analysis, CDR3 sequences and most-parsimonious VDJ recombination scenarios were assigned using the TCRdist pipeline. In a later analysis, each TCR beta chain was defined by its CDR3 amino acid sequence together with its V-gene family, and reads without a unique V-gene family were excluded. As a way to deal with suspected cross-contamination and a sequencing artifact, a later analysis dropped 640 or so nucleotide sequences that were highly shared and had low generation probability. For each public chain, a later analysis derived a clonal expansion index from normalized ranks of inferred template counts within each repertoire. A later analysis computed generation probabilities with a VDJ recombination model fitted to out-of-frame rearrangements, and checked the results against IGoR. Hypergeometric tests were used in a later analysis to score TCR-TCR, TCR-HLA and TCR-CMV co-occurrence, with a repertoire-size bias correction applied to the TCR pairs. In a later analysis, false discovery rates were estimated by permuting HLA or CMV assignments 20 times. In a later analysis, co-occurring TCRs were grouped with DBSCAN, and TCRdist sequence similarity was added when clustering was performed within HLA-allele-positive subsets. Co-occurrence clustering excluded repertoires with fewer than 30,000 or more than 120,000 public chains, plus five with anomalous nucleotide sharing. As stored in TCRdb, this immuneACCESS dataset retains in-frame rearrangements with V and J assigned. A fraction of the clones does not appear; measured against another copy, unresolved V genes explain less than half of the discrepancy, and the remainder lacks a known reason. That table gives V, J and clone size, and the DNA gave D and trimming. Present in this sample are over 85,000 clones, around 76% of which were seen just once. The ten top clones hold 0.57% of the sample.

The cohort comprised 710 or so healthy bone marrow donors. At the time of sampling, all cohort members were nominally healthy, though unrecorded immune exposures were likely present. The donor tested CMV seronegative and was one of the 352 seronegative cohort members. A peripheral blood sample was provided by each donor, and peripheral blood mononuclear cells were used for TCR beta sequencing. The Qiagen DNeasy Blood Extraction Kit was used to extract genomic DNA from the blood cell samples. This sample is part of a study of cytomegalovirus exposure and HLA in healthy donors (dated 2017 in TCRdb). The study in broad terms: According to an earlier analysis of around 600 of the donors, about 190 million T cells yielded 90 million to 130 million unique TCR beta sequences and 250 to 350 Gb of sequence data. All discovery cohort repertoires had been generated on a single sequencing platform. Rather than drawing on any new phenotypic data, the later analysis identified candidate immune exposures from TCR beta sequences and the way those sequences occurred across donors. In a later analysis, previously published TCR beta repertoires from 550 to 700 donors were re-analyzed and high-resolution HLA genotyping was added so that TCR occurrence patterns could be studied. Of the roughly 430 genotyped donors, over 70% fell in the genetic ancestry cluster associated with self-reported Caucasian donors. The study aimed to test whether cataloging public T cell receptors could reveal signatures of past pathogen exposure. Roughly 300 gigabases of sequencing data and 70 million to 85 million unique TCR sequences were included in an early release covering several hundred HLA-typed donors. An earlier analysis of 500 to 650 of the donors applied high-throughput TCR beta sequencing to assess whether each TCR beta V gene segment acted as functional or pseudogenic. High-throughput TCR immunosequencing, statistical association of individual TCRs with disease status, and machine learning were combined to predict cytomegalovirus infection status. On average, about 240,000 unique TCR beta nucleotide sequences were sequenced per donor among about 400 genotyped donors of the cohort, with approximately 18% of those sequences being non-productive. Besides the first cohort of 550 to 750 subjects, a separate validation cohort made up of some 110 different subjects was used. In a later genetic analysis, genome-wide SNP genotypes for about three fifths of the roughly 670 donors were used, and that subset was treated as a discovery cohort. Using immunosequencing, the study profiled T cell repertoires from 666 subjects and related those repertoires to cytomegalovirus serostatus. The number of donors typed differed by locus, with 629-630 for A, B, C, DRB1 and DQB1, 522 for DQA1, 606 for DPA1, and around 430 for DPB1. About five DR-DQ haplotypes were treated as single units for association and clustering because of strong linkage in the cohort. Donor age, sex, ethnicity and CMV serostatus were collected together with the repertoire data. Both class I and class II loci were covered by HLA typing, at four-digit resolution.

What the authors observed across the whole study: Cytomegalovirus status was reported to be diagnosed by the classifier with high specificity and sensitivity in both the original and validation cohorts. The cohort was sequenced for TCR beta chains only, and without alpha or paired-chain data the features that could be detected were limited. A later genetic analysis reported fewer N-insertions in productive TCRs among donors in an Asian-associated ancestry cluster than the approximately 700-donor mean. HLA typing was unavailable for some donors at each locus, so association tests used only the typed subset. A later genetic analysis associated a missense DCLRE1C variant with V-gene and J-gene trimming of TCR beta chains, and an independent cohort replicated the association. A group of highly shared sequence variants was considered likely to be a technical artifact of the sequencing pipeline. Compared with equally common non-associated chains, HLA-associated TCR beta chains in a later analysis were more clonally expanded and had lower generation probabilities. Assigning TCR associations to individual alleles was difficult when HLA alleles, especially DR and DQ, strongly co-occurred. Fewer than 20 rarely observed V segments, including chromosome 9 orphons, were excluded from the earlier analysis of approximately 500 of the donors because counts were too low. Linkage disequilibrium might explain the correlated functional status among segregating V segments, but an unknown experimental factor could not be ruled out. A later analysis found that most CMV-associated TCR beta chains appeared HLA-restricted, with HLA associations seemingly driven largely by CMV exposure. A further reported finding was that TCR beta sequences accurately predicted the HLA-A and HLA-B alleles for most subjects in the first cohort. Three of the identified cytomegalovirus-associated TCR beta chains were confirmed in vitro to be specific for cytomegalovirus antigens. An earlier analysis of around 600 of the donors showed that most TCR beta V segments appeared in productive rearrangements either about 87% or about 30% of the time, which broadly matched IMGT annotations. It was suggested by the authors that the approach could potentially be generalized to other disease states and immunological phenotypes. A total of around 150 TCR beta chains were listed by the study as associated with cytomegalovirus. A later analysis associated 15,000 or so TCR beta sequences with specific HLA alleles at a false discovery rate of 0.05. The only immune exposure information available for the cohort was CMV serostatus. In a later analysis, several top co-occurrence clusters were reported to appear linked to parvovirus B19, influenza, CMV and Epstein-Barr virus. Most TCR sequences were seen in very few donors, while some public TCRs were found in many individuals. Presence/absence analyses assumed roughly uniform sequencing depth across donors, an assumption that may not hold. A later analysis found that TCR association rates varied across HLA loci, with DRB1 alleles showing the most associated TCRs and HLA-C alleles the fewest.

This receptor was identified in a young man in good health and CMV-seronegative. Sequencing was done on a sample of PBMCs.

The CDR3 has the sequence CASSIEGQIFYGYTF. The DNA sequence is as follows: TGTGCCAGTAGTATAGAGGGACAGATCTTTTATGGCTACACCTTC. This receptor chain uses TRBV19 and TRBJ1-2; the central 7 bases match TRBD1. The CDR3 runs 15 amino acids, cysteine and phenylalanine included. CDR3 DNA is the only sequence kept; it has 45 bases, read in frame from the first base. For this chain, trimming is 0 bases at the V end and 5 bases at the J end, and the number of junction bases without a gene match is 6. Based on the germline V gene (reference sequence), the CDR1 and CDR2 sequences are LNHDA and SQIVND.